These 6 T cell receptor beta chains originate from one sample sequenced in a study of blood T cell repertoires in COVID-19. Profiling relied on immunoSEQ multiplex PCR, and the TCRdb table lists in-frame clones only, not all of them. Of 400,000 or so clones listed, about 90% are singletons. Material for sequencing was PBMCs or T cells enriched from blood (not recorded which). Source of these receptors: a young man who had recovered from COVID-19.

J is TRBJ2-3 and V is TRBV2; TRBD2 is a possible D gene (6 bases). This CDR3 is 16 amino acids long. The V gene's germline CDR1 is SNHLY and CDR2 FYNNEI. V lost 3 bases, J lost 5 bases, and 18 bases lay in between. The DNA of the CDR3 is TGTGCCAGCAGTGATTTGGGGTGGGGGGAGGAAGATACGCAGTATTTT. It yields the protein CASSDLGWGEEDTQYF.

This clone came up once. The chain uses TRBV18 and TRBJ2-5; 8 bases match TRBD1. The CDR3 is made up of 14 amino acids. The V gene's germline CDR1 is KGHSH and CDR2 LQKENI. V dropped 1 base and J dropped 3; count of bases not matched to a gene: 1. The CDR3 protein is CASSPQTGEETQYF. The CDR3 DNA reads TGTGCCAGCTCACCACAGACAGGGGAAGAGACCCAGTACTTC.

The chain joins TRBV4-1 to TRBJ1-1, with D possibly being TRBD1 (5 bases). Trimming removed 2 bases from V and 1 base from J, with 14 bases in between. Looked up from germline, CDR1 is MGHRA and CDR2 is YSYEKL. The CDR3 length is 16 residues. Here the CDR3 DNA reads TGCGCCAGCAGCCAACGGGGCGGGGGGGAGAACACTGAAGCTTTCTTT. This sequence encodes CASSQRGGGENTEAFF.

In DNA form, the CDR3 reads TGTGCCAGCAGCTCGGGACTAGCGGGATTCAATGAGCAGTTCTTC. Translation gives CASSSGLAGFNEQFF. The rearrangement links TRBV7-2 to TRBJ2-1; 13 bases line up with TRBD2. With V trimmed by 4 bases and J by 6 bases, 3 bases remained unmatched. Germline V gives CDR1 SGHTA, CDR2 FQGNSA. This CDR3 spans 15 amino acids.

V and J are TRBV11-2 and TRBJ2-3; 12 nucleotides align to TRBD2. Germline lookup yields CDR1 SGHAT and CDR2 FQNNGV. With 5 bases clipped from V and 5 bases from J, the junction kept 5 bases outside the gene matches. The CDR3 loop spans 15 amino acids. The CDR3 sequence is CASSNLAGGEDTQYF. The CDR3 DNA reads as TGTGCCAGCAGCAACCTAGCGGGAGGGGAAGATACGCAGTATTTT.

The chain links TRBV5-4 to TRBJ2-1, with 9 bases lining up with TRBD2. This CDR3 spans 16 amino acids. The junction had 13 bases not matched to a gene; V was cut back by 4 bases and J by 8 bases. Per the germline V gene, CDR1 is SGHNT and CDR2 is YYREEE (reference sequence). Written as DNA, the CDR3 is TGTGCCAGCAGCCCCGATAGCGGGGGCCGGTTAGATGAGCAGTTCTTC. This codes for CASSPDSGGRLDEQFF.